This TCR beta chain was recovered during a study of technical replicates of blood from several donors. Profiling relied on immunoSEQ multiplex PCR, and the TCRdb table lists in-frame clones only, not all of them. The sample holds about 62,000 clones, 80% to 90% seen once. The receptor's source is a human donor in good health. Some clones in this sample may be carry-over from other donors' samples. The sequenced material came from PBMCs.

Written as DNA, the CDR3 is TGTGCCAGCTTAGAAAGCTACGAGCAGTACTTC. Its translation is CASLESYEQYF. This rearrangement joins TRBV21-1 to TRBJ2-7; the D segment call TRBD2 is taken from the table without a DNA check. TRBV21-1 is a pseudogene. The CDR3 length is 11 residues.